This TCR beta chain was recovered during a study of T cell changes during pregnancy in multiple sclerosis. Clones were sequenced by immunoSEQ multiplex PCR, and TCRdb holds only the in-frame ones, with some missing. The sample carries over 45,000 clones, approximately 90% recorded once. The CDR3 consists of 14 residues. Germline assignment: CDR1 SGHRS and CDR2 YFSETQ. V lost 2 bases and J 5 bases, leaving 12 bases between the germline ends. The V gene is TRBV5-1, the J gene TRBJ2-3, with D hard to call. This specimen was peripheral blood, taken after pregnancy. The source is a female donor with multiple sclerosis, enrolled in a pregnancy study. CDR3 in DNA: TGCGCCAGCAGCTTCGGTTCCCCGGGAGATACGCAGTATTTT. Its translation is CASSFGSPGDTQYF.